This T cell receptor (beta chain) came from a study of OX40 agonist ivuxolimab in advanced cancers. To note about this clone: Its antigen is still unknown.

Clones were sequenced by immunoSEQ multiplex PCR, and TCRdb holds only the in-frame ones, with some missing. The sample lists tens of thousands of clones; 82% were seen once. General study points: No antigen was identified for the clonally expanded peripheral T cells.

CDR1 and CDR2 from the germline V gene are SGHRS and YFSETQ. Deletions cut 0 bases from V and 6 bases from J, with 12 bases between. The CDR3 is made up of 14 amino acids. The J gene is TRBJ2-5, the V gene TRBV5-1, with D uncertain. The receptor's source is an adult with an advanced solid tumor such as melanoma, head and neck, liver or kidney cancer. Material: CD4+ or CD8+ T cells sorted from blood, obtained in a trial of the OX40 agonist ivuxolimab. Here the CDR3 reads CASSLASTEKTQYF. CDR3 nucleotide sequence: TGCGCCAGCAGCTTGGCCTCAACTGAGAAGACCCAGTACTTC.